These 7 T cell receptor beta chains originate from one sample sequenced in a study of T cells in women clearing cervical HPV infection. The assay was immunoSEQ multiplex PCR, and TCRdb's table has in-frame clones only and misses some. The listing contains approximately 41,000 clones. Sequencing was carried out using blood buffy coat. These receptors all stem from a woman aged 18 to 69 with a cervical HPV16 infection that either progressed to CIN3+ or cleared (not recorded which).

As to this clone: The CDR3 goes on 3 residues after the read ends, and that part is filled in from the germline J gene. V gene TRBV19 combines with J gene TRBJ2-2; 15 bases line up with TRBD2. Trimming cost V 4 bases and J 1 base; bases outside gene matches: 4. From germline, CDR1 is LNHDA and CDR2 SQIVND (reference sequence). This CDR3 has 18 residues. This CDR3 is CASSTRGLAGGNTGELFF. The sequenced part of the CDR3 DNA is TGTGCCAGTAGTACCAGGGGACTAGCGGGAGGGAACACCGGGGAG.

As for this clone: The CDR3 end falls 3 residues outside the read, so it is completed with the germline J gene. The chain combines TRBV2 with TRBJ2-6; no clear D. Germline assignment: CDR1 SNHLY and CDR2 FYNNEI. Between the trimmed V and J ends, which lost 6 bases and 0 bases, there was a span of 15 bases. The CDR3 is made up of 17 amino acids. The sequenced CDR3 bases are TGTGCCAGCAGCGTTGACACAAAGAGCTCTGGGGCCAACGTC. It translates to CASSVDTKSSGANV. The whole CDR3 protein reads CASSVDTKSSGANVLTF.

As concerns this clone: Coverage ceases 3 residues before the CDR3 finishes, and the germline J gene fills in the end. This rearrangement joins TRBV10-3 to TRBJ1-5; 7 bases are a match to TRBD1. Germline values: CDR1 ENHRY, CDR2 SYGVKD. The V and J ends lost 0 bases and 0 bases, in that order; junction bases with no gene match: 11. The CDR3 is 19 amino acids. The CDR3 bases that were read are TGTGCCATCAGTGAGTCACTGGGACAGCTACTTTATAGCAATCAGCCC. Translating it yields CAISESLGQLLYSNQP. The whole CDR3 is CAISESLGQLLYSNQPQHF.

CDR3 DNA (partial): TGTGCCAGCAGTGAAGCGAGAGGGGGCCTAGAGACC. Translation gives CASSEARGGLET. The CDR3 reads in full as CASSEARGGLETQYF. The rearrangement links TRBV2 to TRBJ2-5; 7 positions agree with TRBD1. Read sequence stops 3 residues before the CDR3 end, and the germline J gene provides the missing end. The CDR3 consists of 15 residues. Germline loops: CDR1 SNHLY, CDR2 FYNNEI. With 0 bases clipped from V and 4 bases from J, the junction kept 5 bases outside the gene matches. The full variable domain, completed using reference TRBV2 and TRBJ2-5, is EPEVTQTPSHQVTQMGQEVILRCVPISNHLYFYWYRQILGQKVEFLVSFYNNEISEKSEIFDDQFSVERPDGSNFTLKIRSTKLEDSAMYFCASSEARGGLETQYFGPGTRLLVL.

This clone counts as medium-sized (0.01 to 0.1%) by frequency. The CDR3 end is not reached by the read, which stops 3 residues before it; the germline J gene fills it in. V and J are TRBV7-6 and TRBJ2-1; D perhaps matches TRBD2 (5 bases). Germline V lookup: CDR1 SGHVS, CDR2 FNYEAQ. V lost 4 bases and J lost 7, with 8 bases in between. This CDR3 is 12 amino acids long. CDR3 bases read: TGTGCCAGCAGCTCGGGGTTTAATGAG. Amino acids: CASSSGFNE. The entire CDR3 reads CASSSGFNEQFF.

About this clone: In the same sample, other DNA sequences code for this CDR3. The CDR3 here is CASTPGQPNQPQHF. The CDR3 DNA, read in part, is TGTGCCAGTACCCCTGGACAGCCCAATCAGCCC. The V gene is TRBV19, the J gene TRBJ1-5, with TRBD1 as a possible D gene (6 bases). The observed sequence ends 3 residues before the CDR3 terminus, with the missing tail filled in from the germline J gene. Trimming removed 7 bases at V and 3 bases at J, with 13 bases between. Germline V gene sequence: CDR1 LNHDA, CDR2 SQIVND (reference sequence). CDR3 length: 14 residues.

Turning to this clone: The read comes to an end 3 residues before the CDR3 does, leaving the germline J gene to fill in the end. This chain joins TRBV7-9 and TRBJ2-4; 7 bases match TRBD1. V was clipped by 5 bases and J by 3 bases; unmatched bases: 7. This CDR3 is 15 amino acids long. From germline, CDR1 is SEHNR and CDR2 FQNEAQ (reference sequence). Partial CDR3 DNA: TGTGCCAGCAGCCCCAGTGGGACAGACAAAAACATT. Translated: CASSPSGTDKNI. The full-length CDR3 reads as CASSPSGTDKNIQYF. Full variable domain (outside the CDR3, taken from reference TRBV7-9 and TRBJ2-4): DTGVSQNPRHKITKRGQNVTFRCDPISEHNRLYWYRQTLGQGPEFLTYFQNEAQLEKSRLLSDRFSAERPKGSFSTLEIQRTEQGDSAMYLCASSPSGTDKNIQYFGAGTRLSVL.